This section outlines one T cell receptor (beta chain) sequence together with its context. Its antigen is not yet known. Per-nucleotide qualities are absent, and no much larger clonotype sits a single base away. The CDR3, cysteine through phenylalanine, is 15 amino acids long. This entry keeps only the CDR3 DNA: 45 bases, framed from base 1. For CDR1 and CDR2, the germline V gene lists SGHAT and FQNNGV. V is pruned by 6 bases and J by 3 bases, leaving 10 bases of the junction without a gene match. The sample is drawn from a study of T cells after posttransplantation cyclophosphamide (dated by TCRdb to about 2016). About the investigation overall: Using TRB sequencing, the study followed how the T cell repertoire rebuilt after myeloablative bone marrow transplantation with posttransplantation cyclophosphamide given as GVHD prophylaxis. Because TRA and TRB clonality correlated tightly in about 10 samples, later TCR analyses were limited to TRB. Antigen receptor sequencing covered samples from 35 PTCy-treated patients and around 16 of their related bone marrow donors. In 3 patients, up to about 3 additional blood samples taken between 2 and 5.2 years after transplant also underwent TRB sequencing, as did pretransplant blood from several patients. Blood from every one of the approximately 37 PTCy patients who had 1-year posttransplant specimens underwent TRB sequencing. Public TRB sequences were compared against a database of over 3,600 sequences linked to responses to pathogens, tumor antigens, self-antigens and alloantigens.

Genomic DNA was the input for TRB sequencing, which was run either with the immunoSEQ assay at survey resolution or with the hsTCRB kit. For the original study's pipeline: The immunoSEQ software was used for initial read processing, and the LymphoSeq R package was used for repertoire analyses. For each TRB dataset, clonality was calculated as 1 minus normalized Shannon entropy, and the Gini coefficient was computed as well. To infer phenotypes in unsorted samples, TRB sequences from sorted subsets of the recipient or donor were mapped onto unsorted samples from the same recipient. Here the immuneACCESS table is served through TCRdb, limited to in-frame sequences with V and J called. Missing clones are a known gap in these copies; in checked studies unresolved V genes cover under half, and the rest lacks a known reason. V and J calls and clone size come straight from that table; D and trimming were deduced from the DNA. The sample table holds about 21,000 clones, of which approximately 98% were seen once. The leading ten clones occupy less than 0.15% of the sample.

Paper-wide results and their limitations: At 1-2 months, donor-recipient similarity was low but rose over the first year, and the later blood repertoires were often dominated by donor CD8+ memory clones. The TRB repertoires of T cells infiltrating skin or GI tract showed only limited overlap with the TRB repertoires of T cells in blood. Across over 40 patients, TRB clonality was highly associated with recipient CMV seropositivity and CMV reactivation, and diversity in PTCy patients was similar to diversity in CNI/methotrexate controls.

On the day of marrow donation, related bone marrow donors gave peripheral blood samples. Viable CD3+CD4+ or CD3+CD8+ cells that were CCR7+CD45RA+CD45RO-CD95-CD27+CD28+ were defined as naive T cells. Peripheral blood and bone marrow mononuclear cells were isolated by Ficoll-Hypaque density centrifugation and cryopreserved. FACS on a FACSAria II was used to sort CD4+ and CD8+ T cells, including the naive and memory subsets. Sequencing input: naive CD8+ T cells sorted from PBMCs. The chain was built from TRBV11-2 and TRBJ2-7, with 8 bases aligning to TRBD2. The receptor comes from a middle-aged man in good health, CMV-negative, and a related stem cell transplant donor. The nucleotides read TGTGCCAGCAGGGTTGGGGCGGGAGGAGACTACGAGCAGTACTTC. Its protein reads: CASRVGAGGDYEQYF.